Listed here are 9 T cell receptor beta chains from one sample, sequenced in a study of identical twins. From the 5' RACE reads, TCRdb called clonotypes with MiXCR, one entry per CDR3 protein. The data hold some 200,000 distinct CDR3 sequences, with 7.5% observed a single time. These same records also appear under a second study, on yellow fever vaccine responses in identical twins.

Sequenced: memory (CD45RO+) T cells sorted from blood. The receptors stem from a woman aged 18-29 years in good health.

The CDR3 is CAWSVPERGQETQYF. Written as DNA, the CDR3 is TGTGCCTGGAGTGTACCCGAACGGGGTCAAGAGACCCAGTACTTC. V and J are TRBV30 and TRBJ2-5, with D perhaps TRBD2 (5 bases). The germline gives CDR1 GTSNPN, CDR2 SVGIG (reference sequence). This CDR3 is built from 15 residues. V lost 0 bases to trimming and J lost 2 bases, with 13 bases between them.

This clonotype was seen repeatedly, ten times or more. The chain joins TRBV6-2 or TRBV6-3 to TRBJ2-7; the match to TRBD1 covers 8 bases. Germline assignment: CDR1 MNHEY and CDR2 SVGEGT. V gave up 5 bases and J gave up 0 bases; unmatched junction bases: 3. The CDR3 covers 14 residues. The CDR3 sequence is CASSRTGNSYEQYF. The CDR3, as DNA: TGTGCCAGCAGTCGGACAGGGAACTCCTACGAGCAGTACTTC.

The J gene is TRBJ2-7, the V gene TRBV15, with TRBD1 matching over 10 bases. The V gene's germline CDR1 is LNHNV and CDR2 YYDKDF (reference sequence). After removal of 5 bases from V and 5 bases from J, the junction contained 9 bases not matched to a gene. The CDR3 extends over 15 amino acids. Here the CDR3 reads CATSLDRGLSHEQYF. Written as DNA, the CDR3 is TGTGCCACCAGCTTAGACAGGGGGCTTAGCCACGAGCAGTACTTC.

This clonotype has more than one count but fewer than ten. The V and J genes are TRBV6-5 and TRBJ2-6, with a possible D match to TRBD2 (6 bases). The V and J ends lost 2 bases and 2 bases respectively, with 16 bases between them. The V gene's germline CDR1 is MNHEY and CDR2 SVGAGI. CDR3 size: 18 residues. The CDR3 bases are TGTGCCAGCAGTTACGCCTGGCTATCGGGGGCTGGGGCCAACGTCCTGACTTTC. It specifies CASSYAWLSGAGANVLTF.

The chain combines TRBV19 with TRBJ2-4, with TRBD1 matching 10 bases. The CDR3 loop spans 15 amino acids. Unmatched junction bases numbered 6, after V lost 3 bases and J lost 7 bases. Germline CDR1 reads LNHDA; CDR2 reads SQIVND (reference sequence). CDR3 nucleotides: TGTGCCAGTAGTATCCCCGGACAGGGGGTGAACATTCAGTACTTC. It specifies CASSIPGQGVNIQYF. Full variable domain (outside the CDR3, taken from reference TRBV19 and TRBJ2-4): DGGITQSPKYLFRKEGQNVTLSCEQNLNHDAMYWYRQDPGQGLRLIYYSQIVNDFQKGDIAEGYSVSREKKESFPLTVTSAQKNPTAFYLCASSIPGQGVNIQYFGAGTRLSVL.

V usage is TRBV7-6 and J usage is TRBJ2-5; D may correspond to TRBD1 or TRBD2 (6 bases each). The CDR3 runs to 14 residues. Germline V gene data show CDR1 as SGHVS and CDR2 as FNYEAQ. Between the trimmed V and J ends, which lost 5 bases and 4 bases, there was a span of 14 bases. The CDR3 reads CASSPTGTGETQYF. The CDR3 DNA is TGTGCCAGCAGCCCAACAGGGACTGGAGAGACCCAGTACTTC.

The chain uses TRBV24-1 and TRBJ2-1; the D gene is possibly TRBD2 (6 bases). The CDR3 is 17 residues long. Trimming removed 4 bases from V and 5 bases from J, with 20 bases in between. Germline V gene lookup returns CDR1 KGHDR and CDR2 SFDVKD. The CDR3 loop reads CATSDKQTGTVHNEQFF. In DNA form, the CDR3 reads TGTGCCACCAGTGACAAGCAAACCGGGACTGTACACAATGAGCAGTTCTTC.

This clonotype has only a few counts. The gene calls are TRBV9 and TRBJ2-3; 9 bases match TRBD2. CDR3 size: 15 residues. Per germline, CDR1 SGDLS and CDR2 YYNGEE. The V segment lost 0 bases and the J segment 1 base; nucleotides outside the gene matches: 0. The CDR3 coding sequence is TGTGCCAGCAGCGTAGGACTAGCGGGCACAGATACGCAGTATTTT. The encoded protein is CASSVGLAGTDTQYF.

This chain connects TRBV4-3 to TRBJ1-2; possible D gene TRBD1, 5 bases. CDR1 is LGHNA, CDR2 YSLEER, per germline. This CDR3 is built from 16 residues. V gave up 0 bases and J gave up 0 bases, with 11 bases separating them. CDR3 sequence (DNA): TGCGCCAGCAGCCAAGATACAGGCCAAGCTAACTATGGCTACACCTTC. Its protein is CASSQDTGQANYGYTF.